The 4 T cell receptor beta chains reported below all come from one sample, sequenced in a study of T-cell memory formation after mild COVID-19. One entry per CDR3 protein results from TCRdb running MiXCR on the 5' RACE reads. The sample yields fewer than 150,000 distinct CDR3 sequences, 5% to 6.5% seen once. Sequenced input: PBMCs or a T cell subset sorted from them (not recorded which). These receptors all come from an adult woman who had mild COVID-19 (a few samples of this study predate the infection). Cell type and time point are not known.

The chain employs TRBV24-1 and TRBJ2-1; unclear D gene. V gave up 4 bases and J gave up 0 bases, with 9 bases separating them. This CDR3 region has 15 residues. Germline V lookup: CDR1 KGHDR, CDR2 SFDVKD. CDR3: CATSDSGSSYNEQFF. CDR3 nucleotide sequence: TGTGCCACCAGTGACTCCGGGTCCTCCTACAATGAGCAGTTCTTC.

The CDR3: CASSLGGDRLLFF. CDR3 nucleotide sequence: TGTGCCAGCAGCTTAGGAGGGGACAGGTTACTGTTTTTT. The rearrangement links TRBV11-3 to TRBJ1-4, with 8 bases fitting TRBD1. Looked up from germline, CDR1 is SGHNT and CDR2 is YENEEA. V trimming: 1 base; J trimming: 13 bases; junction bases outside the gene matches: 5. The CDR3 runs 13 residues.

This clonotype came up many times. The chain combines TRBV5-1 with TRBJ2-7, with D possibly matching TRBD2 (5 bases). This CDR3 contains 13 residues. Per the germline V gene, CDR1 is SGHRS and CDR2 is YFSETQ. Trimming removed 4 bases at V and 7 bases at J, with 15 bases between. This CDR3 reads CASSVWAEREQYF. CDR3 in DNA: TGCGCCAGCAGCGTATGGGCCGAGCGGGAGCAGTACTTC.

The V and J genes are TRBV5-1 and TRBJ2-3, with 12 nucleotides matching TRBD2. The junction had 3 bases not matched to a gene; V was cut back by 0 bases and J by 1 base. Germline V gives CDR1 SGHRS, CDR2 YFSETQ. The CDR3 has 17 amino acids. The CDR3 DNA follows: TGCGCCAGCAGCTTGGCCCGACTAGCGGGAGGCACAGATACGCAGTATTTT. Translation gives CASSLARLAGGTDTQYF. Drawing the rest from reference TRBV5-1 and TRBJ2-3, the complete variable domain is KAGVTQTPRYLIKTRGQQVTLSCSPISGHRSVSWYQQTPGQGLQFLFEYFSETQRNKGNFPGRFSGRQFSNSRSEMNVSTLELGDSALYLCASSLARLAGGTDTQYFGPGTRLTVL.